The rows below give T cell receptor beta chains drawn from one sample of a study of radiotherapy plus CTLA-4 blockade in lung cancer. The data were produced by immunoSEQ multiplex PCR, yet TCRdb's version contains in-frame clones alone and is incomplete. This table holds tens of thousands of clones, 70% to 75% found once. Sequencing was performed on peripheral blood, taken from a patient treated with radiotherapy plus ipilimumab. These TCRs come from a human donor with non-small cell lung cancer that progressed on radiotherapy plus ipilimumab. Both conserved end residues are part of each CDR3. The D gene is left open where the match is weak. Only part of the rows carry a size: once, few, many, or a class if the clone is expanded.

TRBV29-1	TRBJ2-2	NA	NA	CSVESLTGELFF	TGCAGCGTTGAGAGCCTCACCGGGGAGCTGTTTTTT
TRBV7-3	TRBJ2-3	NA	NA	CASSLSGTMDTQYF	TGTGCCAGCAGCTTATCGGGTACCATGGATACGCAGTATTTT
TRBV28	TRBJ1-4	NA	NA	CASSLQATGDNEKLFF	TGTGCCAGCAGTTTACAGGCCACGGGGGATAATGAAAAACTGTTTTTT
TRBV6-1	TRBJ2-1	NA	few	CASSEAGVSYNEQFF	TGTGCCAGCAGTGAAGCGGGTGTCTCCTACAATGAGCAGTTCTTC
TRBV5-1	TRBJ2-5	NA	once	CASSLGRVGGETQYF	TGCGCCAGCAGCCTGGGGCGGGTCGGAGGGGAGACCCAGTACTTC
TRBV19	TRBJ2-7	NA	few	CASSISTNYEQYF	TGTGCCAGTAGTATAAGTACCAACTACGAGCAGTACTTC
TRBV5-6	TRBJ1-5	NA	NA	CASSLPGQPQHF	TGTGCCAGCAGCCTCCCCGGGCAGCCCCAGCATTTT
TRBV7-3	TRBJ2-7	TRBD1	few	CASSGDSWEQYF	TGTGCCAGCAGCGGGGACAGCTGGGAGCAGTACTTC
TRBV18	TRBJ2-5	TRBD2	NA	CASSLRPPGGETQYF	TGTGCCAGCTCACTCCGTCCCCCGGGGGGAGAGACCCAGTACTTC
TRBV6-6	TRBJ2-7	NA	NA	CASSYSQASYEQYF	TGTGCCAGCAGTTACTCGCAAGCCTCCTACGAGCAGTACTTC
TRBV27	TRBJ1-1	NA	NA	CASSLSQVRPEAFF	TGTGCCAGCAGTTTATCGCAGGTTCGGCCTGAAGCTTTCTTT
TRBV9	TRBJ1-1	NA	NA	CASSPGAGTEAFF	TGTGCCAGCAGCCCTGGCGCCGGCACTGAAGCTTTCTTT
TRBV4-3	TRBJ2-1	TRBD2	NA	CASSQESGGLYNEQFF	TGCGCCAGCAGCCAAGAAAGCGGGGGACTCTACAATGAGCAGTTCTTC
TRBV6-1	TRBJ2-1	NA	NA	CASSDPTGRLYNEQFF	TGTGCCAGCAGTGACCCAACGGGGAGACTCTACAATGAGCAGTTCTTC
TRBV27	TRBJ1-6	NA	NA	CASSSDGPNSPLHF	TGTGCCAGCAGTTCCGACGGTCCGAATTCACCCCTCCACTTT
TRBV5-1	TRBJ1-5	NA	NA	CASSPGAIGGSRQPQHF	TGCGCCAGCAGCCCCGGGGCTATAGGCGGTTCCCGTCAGCCCCAGCATTTT
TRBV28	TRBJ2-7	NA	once	CASSLDSAYEQYF	TGTGCCAGCAGTTTAGACAGCGCTTACGAGCAGTACTTC
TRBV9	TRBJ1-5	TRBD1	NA	CASSLGTGKGNQPQHF	TGTGCCAGCAGCTTAGGGACAGGTAAAGGCAATCAGCCCCAGCATTTT
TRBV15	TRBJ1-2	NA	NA	CATSRPSGGSNYGYTF	TGTGCCACCAGCAGACCAAGCGGGGGATCTAACTATGGCTACACCTTC
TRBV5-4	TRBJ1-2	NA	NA	CASSFTSDSYGYTF	TGTGCCAGCAGCTTCACATCGGATTCCTATGGCTACACCTTC
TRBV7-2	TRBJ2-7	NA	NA	CASSPDEGTRYEQYF	TGTGCCAGCAGTCCCGATGAGGGGACCCGCTACGAGCAGTACTTC
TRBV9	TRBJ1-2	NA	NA	CASSRGSPSSYGYTF	TGTGCCAGCAGTAGAGGGTCCCCGTCTTCATATGGCTACACCTTC
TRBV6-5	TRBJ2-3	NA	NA	CASSLTRGPTDTQYF	TGTGCCAGCAGTCTCACACGGGGGCCCACAGATACGCAGTATTTT
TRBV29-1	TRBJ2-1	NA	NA	CSALRQDHYNEQFF	TGCAGCGCCCTTCGACAGGATCATTACAATGAGCAGTTCTTC
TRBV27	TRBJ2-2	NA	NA	CASGSWTERNTGELFF	TGTGCCAGCGGCTCGTGGACAGAGAGAAACACCGGGGAGCTGTTTTTT
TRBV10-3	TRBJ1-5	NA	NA	CAISDGGEQPQHF	TGTGCCATCAGTGACGGGGGGGAACAGCCCCAGCATTTT
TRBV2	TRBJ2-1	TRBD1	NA	CASSPTGGTYNEQFF	TGTGCCAGCAGTCCGACAGGGGGTACCTACAATGAGCAGTTCTTC
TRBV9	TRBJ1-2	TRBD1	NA	CASTPSTGTEGGYTF	TGTGCCAGCACTCCATCCACCGGGACAGAAGGCGGCTACACCTTC
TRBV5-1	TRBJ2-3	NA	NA	CASSLGAGYTDTQYF	TGCGCCAGCAGCTTGGGAGCAGGTTACACAGATACGCAGTATTTT
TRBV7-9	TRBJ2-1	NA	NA	CASSSTGAHNEQFF	TGTGCCAGCAGCTCGACGGGGGCACACAATGAGCAGTTCTTC
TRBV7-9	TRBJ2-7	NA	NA	CASSPPTDEQYF	TGTGCCAGCAGCCCACCAACGGACGAGCAGTACTTC
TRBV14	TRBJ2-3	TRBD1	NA	CASSQDTGAGLTDTQYF	TGTGCCAGCAGCCAAGATACAGGGGCAGGACTCACAGATACGCAGTATTTT
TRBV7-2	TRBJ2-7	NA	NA	CASSLGMRDEQYF	TGTGCCAGCAGCCTAGGCATGCGGGACGAGCAGTACTTC
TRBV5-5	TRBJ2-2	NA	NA	CASSLVPLVPTGELFF	TGTGCCAGCAGCTTGGTGCCACTAGTCCCGACCGGGGAGCTGTTTTTT
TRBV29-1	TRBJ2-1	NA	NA	CSGGASVEQFF	TGCAGCGGGGGCGCCTCGGTTGAGCAGTTCTTC
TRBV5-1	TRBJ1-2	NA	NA	CASSLEGFGYGYTF	TGCGCCAGCAGCTTAGAGGGGTTCGGCTATGGCTACACCTTC
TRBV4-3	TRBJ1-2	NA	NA	CASSQVTNRVQGYTF	TGCGCCAGCAGCCAAGTCACTAACAGGGTGCAGGGCTACACCTTC
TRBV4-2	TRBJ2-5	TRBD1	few	CASSLTTGELETQYF	TGTGCCAGCAGCCTAACGACAGGGGAGTTAGAGACCCAGTACTTC
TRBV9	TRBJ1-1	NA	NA	CASSVAVGQNTEAFF	TGTGCCAGCAGCGTAGCTGTAGGGCAGAACACTGAAGCTTTCTTT
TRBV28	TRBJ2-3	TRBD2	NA	CASSFGLAGGTDTQYF	TGTGCCAGCAGTTTCGGACTAGCGGGAGGGACAGATACGCAGTATTTT
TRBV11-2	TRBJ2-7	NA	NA	CASSSVARGAYEQYF	TGTGCCAGCAGCTCCGTGGCCAGGGGGGCCTACGAGCAGTACTTC